Sequencing of this TCR beta chain was carried out in a study of technical replicates of blood from a handful of donors (dated by TCRdb to the late 2010s). The germline V gene provides CDR1 SGHNT and CDR2 YENEEA. Clipping removes 5 bases from V and 2 bases from J, with 13 as the unmatched junction base count. The CDR3 holds 17 amino acids from the cysteine to the phenylalanine. CDR3 DNA only is kept here, 51 bases in frame from base 1. Notes on this clone: Its antigen remains undetermined. Base qualities were left out, and no much larger clone turns up one base away.

Libraries were made using the immunoSEQ multiplex PCR assay. Not all clones reach the TCRdb copy of this immuneACCESS table, which keeps in-frame sequences only. Checked studies attribute under half of the gap to unresolved V genes and leave the rest unexplained. The table for this sample lists 80,000 to 95,000 clones; 92% of them were counted only once. The ten top clones hold 0.27% of the sample. Sequencing used T cells isolated from PBMCs. This clonotype was obtained from a human donor in good health. This chain is built from TRBV11-3 and TRBJ2-3, and 7 bases in between align with TRBD2. CDR3 sequence: CASSPYGRLADTDTQYF. At the DNA level, the sequence is TGTGCCAGCAGCCCTTACGGGAGACTAGCCGACACAGATACGCAGTATTTT.